One sample yielded the 12 T cell receptor beta chains listed below, sequenced in a study of PD-L1 blockade in urothelial cancer. Sequencing was performed with immunoSEQ multiplex PCR; in TCRdb, only in-frame clones are kept and a portion is missing. Here the sample spans approximately 71,000 clones, 85% to 90% being singletons. This material consisted of PBMCs, taken around atezolizumab (anti-PD-L1) treatment. The origin of the receptors is a man in his fifties or sixties with urothelial cancer.

The chain recombines TRBV11-2 with TRBJ1-4; TRBD1 might be the D (5 bases). Trimming took 0 bases from V and 8 from J, leaving 13 bases between them. Germline CDR1 and CDR2: SGHAT and FQNNGV. This CDR3 is 15 amino acids long. CDR3 DNA: TGTGCCAGCAGCTTAGAATTCGGGGGAGGGGAAAAACTGTTTTTT. Protein: CASSLEFGGGEKLFF. Drawing the rest from reference TRBV11-2 and TRBJ1-4, the complete variable domain is EAGVAQSPRYKIIEKRQSVAFWCNPISGHATLYWYQQILGQGPKLLIQFQNNGVVDDSQLPKDRFSAERLKGVDSTLKIQPAKLEDSAVYLCASSLEFGGGEKLFFGSGTQLSVL.

The rearrangement joins TRBV5-1 to TRBJ2-1; D not certain. The CDR3 extends over 14 amino acids. Per the germline V gene, CDR1 is SGHRS and CDR2 is YFSETQ. Trimming removed 3 bases at V and 0 bases at J, with 7 bases between. The CDR3 is CASSSASSYNEQFF. The CDR3 DNA sequence: TGCGCCAGCAGCTCCGCGAGCTCCTACAATGAGCAGTTCTTC.

This chain connects TRBV7-3 to TRBJ1-5, with TRBD1 matching 7 bases. This CDR3 comprises 18 residues. V lost 5 bases, J lost 0 bases, and 13 bases stayed unmatched. The germline CDR1 and CDR2 sequences are SGHTA and FQGTGA. The CDR3 sequence is CASSARDSEGPSNQPQHF. As DNA, the CDR3 is TGTGCCAGCAGCGCCCGGGACAGCGAGGGACCTAGCAATCAGCCCCAGCATTTT.

J is TRBJ1-2 and V is TRBV9; D call uncertain. Trimming took off 0 bases at V and 6 bases at J, with 3 bases between the two ends. This CDR3 contains 11 residues. Germline CDR1 and CDR2: SGDLS and YYNGEE. In DNA, the CDR3 is TGTGCCAGCAGCGTAGGGCATGGCTACACCTTC. It is translated as CASSVGHGYTF.

This chain links TRBV5-4 with TRBJ2-7; 13 bases match TRBD2. CDR1 and CDR2 from the germline V gene are SGHNT and YYREEE (reference sequence). The CDR3 is 15 amino acids. V shed 4 bases and J 6 bases; nucleotides not matched to a gene: 7. For the CDR3, the DNA is TGTGCCAGCAGCCCTTCGGGACTAGCGGGATTCGAGCAGTACTTC. Its protein product is CASSPSGLAGFEQYF.

The gene calls are TRBV6-6 and TRBJ2-5; 9 bases map to TRBD1. CDR1 and CDR2 from the germline V gene are MNHNY and SVGAGI (reference sequence). CDR3 length: 15 amino acids. With 4 bases clipped from V and 5 bases from J, the junction kept 8 bases outside the gene matches. The CDR3 DNA sequence: TGTGCCAGCAGTTCCGTGGACAGGGGTGCGGAGACCCAGTACTTC. Translated: CASSSVDRGAETQYF.

This chain links TRBV11-2 with TRBJ2-7; no firm D call. Looked up from germline, CDR1 is SGHAT and CDR2 is FQNNGV. The CDR3 length is 12 residues. V lost 2 bases and J lost 6, with 8 bases in between. The CDR3 region is CASSLITGEQYF. CDR3 nucleotide sequence: TGTGCCAGCAGCTTAATCACCGGCGAGCAGTACTTC. Filled out from reference TRBV11-2 and TRBJ2-7, the complete variable domain reads EAGVAQSPRYKIIEKRQSVAFWCNPISGHATLYWYQQILGQGPKLLIQFQNNGVVDDSQLPKDRFSAERLKGVDSTLKIQPAKLEDSAVYLCASSLITGEQYFGPGTRLTVT.

The V and J genes are TRBV28 and TRBJ2-7; 9 bases agree with TRBD1. The CDR3 is 16 amino acids. The V and J ends lost 6 bases and 5 bases, in that order; junction bases with no gene match: 14. Germline V gene data show CDR1 as MDHEN and CDR2 as SYDVKM. The DNA of the CDR3 is TGTGCCAGCAGACCATCCGGATCGAGGACAGGGGACGAGCAGTACTTC. Its translation is CASRPSGSRTGDEQYF. Using reference TRBV28 and TRBJ2-7 for the parts outside the CDR3, the full variable domain is DVKVTQSSRYLVKRTGEKVFLECVQDMDHENMFWYRQDPGLGLRLIYFSYDVKMKEKGDIPEGYSVSREKKERFSLILESASTNQTSMYLCASRPSGSRTGDEQYFGPGTRLTVT.

This chain joins TRBV5-1 and TRBJ2-1, with 8 bases matching TRBD1. The length of the CDR3 is 16 residues. V lost 0 bases and J lost 4; bases outside the gene matches: 6. Germline V lookup: CDR1 SGHRS, CDR2 YFSETQ. The CDR3 DNA is TGCGCCAGCAGCTTGGTCGGACAGGGACAGTACAATGAGCAGTTCTTC. It yields the protein CASSLVGQGQYNEQFF.

The CDR3 DNA sequence: TGTGCCAGCAGTTTAGGGTCCGGGTCAAAGGCCCAGCATTTT. This encodes CASSLGSGSKAQHF. This chain connects TRBV27 to TRBJ1-5; D is undetermined. V was trimmed by 2 bases and J by 11 bases, leaving 16 bases between them. There are 14 residues in the CDR3. Per the germline V gene, CDR1 is MNHEY and CDR2 is SMNVEV (reference sequence).

The chain carries TRBV5-1 and TRBJ2-7; D is perhaps TRBD2 (5 bases). The ends were cut back, 1 base at V and 1 base at J, with 15 bases in the middle. This CDR3 has 16 amino acids. The germline V gene has CDR1 SGHRS and CDR2 YFSETQ. The CDR3 here is CASSLHPQEESYEQYF. CDR3 nucleotides: TGCGCCAGCAGCTTGCACCCCCAGGAGGAATCCTACGAGCAGTACTTC.

For this clone: Other DNA variants within this sample encode the same CDR3. This chain uses TRBV6-6 with TRBJ1-1; D call uncertain. The CDR3 is 15 amino acids. Trimming removed 0 bases from V and 0 bases from J, with 8 bases in between. In germline, CDR1 is MNHNY, CDR2 SVGAGI (reference sequence). The CDR3 DNA reads TGTGCCAGCAGTTACTCCGGCGGAATGAACACTGAAGCTTTCTTT. This translates into CASSYSGGMNTEAFF.